The entry below gives a single T cell receptor beta chain sequence along with its context. Its binding antigen is unknown. Base qualities are missing; no much larger clone stands one base away. The sample comes from a study of response to subunit inactivated influenza vaccine (dated by TCRdb to the late 2010s). Notes on the research overall: To follow how T cells responded to a trivalent subunit inactivated influenza vaccine, the researchers relied on deep quantitative profiling of the T cell receptor repertoire.

Library preparation used RT-PCR. Instrument used: Illumina HiSeq 2500. TCRdb trimmed public reads at Q25 via fastp, called clones via MiXCR and kept in-frame beta chains. Entries that share a CDR3 protein sequence are merged under the most common genes and DNA. The sample table holds 650,000 or so distinct CDR3 sequences, of which around 15% were seen once. The ten largest clones capture 7.5% to 8% of the sample. V and J are truncated by 6 bases and 7 bases respectively, leaving an intervening sequence of 16 bases. Measured from the cysteine to the phenylalanine, the CDR3 is 14 residues long. The CDR3 DNA has 42 bases and is translated from base 1. The study at large found these results: It was suggested by the authors that each seasonal influenza vaccination may recruit only a limited number of new T cells.

The V gene is TRBV12-3 or TRBV12-4 and the J gene is TRBJ1-5, with the identity of the D gene unclear. The input for sequencing was PBMCs from blood, taken around two weeks before vaccination. The receptor was derived from a man aged 50-60 years who received an inactivated influenza vaccine. Donor details come from another sample of the same person, matched by shared clones. Here is the DNA: TGTGCCAGCAGAACCCGGGGTTCAGACCAGCCCCAGCATTTT. It is translated as CASRTRGSDQPQHF.